Listed below are T cell receptor beta chains from one sample, sequenced in a study of blood T cell repertoires in COVID-19. Repertoires were generated with immunoSEQ multiplex PCR, while TCRdb's copy carries only in-frame clones and drops some. Of 150,000 to 200,000 clones listed, about 86% are singletons. The source material was peripheral blood. The source of these receptors is a woman of 80 years or more with acute or convalescent COVID-19. CDR3s include the opening cysteine and the closing phenylalanine or tryptophan. Fields, in order: clone size, J gene, V gene, D gene, CDR3 DNA, CDR3 protein. D genes are given only for firm matches. Some rows have no size entry. The others give once, few or many, or a class for an expanded clone.

NA,TRBJ2-2,TRBV20-1,NA,TGCAGTGCTAGTTCCAGGCGGAACACCGGGGAGCTGTTTTTT,CSASSRRNTGELFF
NA,TRBJ1-6,TRBV5-1,TRBD1,TGCGCCAGCAGCTTGCGGACAGGGCTTGATTCACCCCTCCACTTT,CASSLRTGLDSPLHF
few,TRBJ1-2,TRBV7-9,TRBD1,TGTGCCAGCAGCCCATCCGGACAGGGATGGTCTAACTATGGCTACACCTTC,CASSPSGQGWSNYGYTF
NA,TRBJ2-3,TRBV7-2,TRBD2,TGTGCCAGCAGCTTAGCGGGCGGGAGCTTCACAGATACGCAGTATTTT,CASSLAGGSFTDTQYF
NA,TRBJ2-1,TRBV19,TRBD2,TGTGCCAGTACCATCTACCCTAGCGGGAGTTCCCACAATGAGCAGTTCTTC,CASTIYPSGSSHNEQFF
NA,TRBJ1-5,TRBV7-8,TRBD1,TGTGCCAGCAGCAGGACAGGGGGAAGCAATCAGCCCCAGCATTTT,CASSRTGGSNQPQHF
NA,TRBJ2-7,TRBV4-1,TRBD2,TGCGCCAGCAGCCAAGGGACTTCGGGGGGGTACGAGCAGTACTTC,CASSQGTSGGYEQYF
NA,TRBJ1-5,TRBV19,NA,TGTGCCAGTAGGACGTCAGGGGGCAATCAGCCCCAGCATTTT,CASRTSGGNQPQHF
NA,TRBJ1-1,TRBV5-5,NA,TGTGCCAGCAGCTTGGCCGTCACAGTGAACACTGAAGCTTTCTTT,CASSLAVTVNTEAFF
NA,TRBJ1-5,TRBV28,NA,TGTGCCAGCAGCCGCGGGGGGAGGCAGCCCCAGCATTTT,CASSRGGRQPQHF
NA,TRBJ1-5,TRBV6-5,TRBD1,TGTGCCAGCAGTTTAACAGGGGAGCAGCCCCAGCATTTT,CASSLTGEQPQHF
NA,TRBJ1-5,TRBV18,NA,TGTGCCAGCACCACCGGGAGGGGTGGTGATCAGCCCCAGCATTTT,CASTTGRGGDQPQHF
NA,TRBJ1-1,TRBV19,TRBD1,TGTGCCAGTAAATCGGGACAGTGGAACACTGAAGCTTTCTTT,CASKSGQWNTEAFF
NA,TRBJ1-1,TRBV5-1,TRBD1,TGCGCCAGCAGGGAGGGGGCGTGGACTGAAGCTTTCTTT,CASREGAWTEAFF
NA,TRBJ2-1,TRBV3-1/TRBV3-2,TRBD1,TGTGCCAGCACCGACAGGGTCTCCTACAATGAGCAGTTCTTC,CASTDRVSYNEQFF
few,TRBJ1-6,TRBV5-1,TRBD1,TGCGCCAGCAGCGGTCAGGGGGCGAATTCACCCCTCCACTTT,CASSGQGANSPLHF
NA,TRBJ2-7,TRBV11-1,TRBD1,TGTGCCAGCAGCTCCGTCAACAGGGGCGAGCAGTACTTC,CASSSVNRGEQYF
NA,TRBJ1-2,TRBV5-1,NA,TGCGCCAGCAGCTTGGCCGGGGTTGGAGACTATGGCTACACCTTC,CASSLAGVGDYGYTF
NA,TRBJ2-7,TRBV2,TRBD1,TGTGCCAGCAGTTCTTTGGACAGGGGGCTCGACGAGCAGTACTTC,CASSSLDRGLDEQYF
NA,TRBJ2-3,TRBV5-1,TRBD2,TGCGCCTCAAAAACTAGCGGGATGTCTGATACGCAGTATTTT,CASKTSGMSDTQYF
few,TRBJ2-3,TRBV5-1,TRBD2,TGCGCCAGCAGCTTGGCGGGCGGGGGTAGCGCAGATACGCAGTATTTT,CASSLAGGGSADTQYF
NA,TRBJ2-1,TRBV3-1/TRBV3-2,TRBD2,TGTGCCAGCAGCCCTAGACTAGCGGGAGTGAGTGAGCAGTTCTTC,CASSPRLAGVSEQFF
NA,TRBJ1-2,TRBV18,NA,TGTGCCAGCTCACCAGGGAGAGGGTATGGCTACACCTTC,CASSPGRGYGYTF
NA,TRBJ2-3,TRBV7-7,TRBD1,TGTGCTAGCAGCTTAGTAGGGGGCGGCACAGATACGCAGTATTTT,CASSLVGGGTDTQYF
NA,TRBJ2-7,TRBV5-1,TRBD2,TGCGCCAGCAGCTTGTTATCCGGGAGGAAATACGAGCAGTACTTC,CASSLLSGRKYEQYF
few,TRBJ1-5,TRBV7-9,NA,TGTGCCAGCAGCTTAGCGGGGAGACCGAATCAGCCCCAGCATTTT,CASSLAGRPNQPQHF
NA,TRBJ2-3,TRBV12-5,TRBD1,TGTGCTAGTGGAAAGGGACAGAGCACAGATACGCAGTATTTT,CASGKGQSTDTQYF
few,TRBJ1-5,TRBV2,TRBD1,TGTGCCAGCAGTGACCGGACAGGAGGACATCAGCCCCAGCATTTT,CASSDRTGGHQPQHF
NA,TRBJ2-1,TRBV18,TRBD1,TGTGCCAGCTCACCACTCGGCTTGACAGGGAACTCCTACAATGAGCAGTTCTTC,CASSPLGLTGNSYNEQFF
NA,TRBJ1-5,TRBV5-6,NA,TGTGCCAGCAGCACCCGAGGTAGCGGTCAGCCCCAGCATTTT,CASSTRGSGQPQHF
NA,TRBJ1-6,TRBV10-3,NA,TGTGCCATCAGTGAGTCACCTTCCACGGCCTATAATTCACCCCTCCACTTT,CAISESPSTAYNSPLHF
NA,TRBJ2-2,TRBV18,NA,TGTGCCAGCTCACCACCGTCTTTTCTAAACACCGGGGAGCTGTTTTTT,CASSPPSFLNTGELFF
few,TRBJ2-7,TRBV10-1,TRBD1,TGCGCCAGCAGTGAGTCGAGACCTCGGACAGGGGGTTGCGAGCAGTACTTC,CASSESRPRTGGCEQYF